These 20 T cell receptor beta chains came from one sample sequenced in a study of blood T cell repertoires in COVID-19. Sequencing used immunoSEQ multiplex PCR; TCRdb keeps in-frame clones, though not all of them. The sample gives 150,000 or so clones, 70% to 90% of which show up once; less than 6.5% is in the top ten. The sequenced sample consisted of peripheral blood. The receptor source for this set is a woman in her forties or fifties with COVID-19, enrolled during active disease.

The genes are TRBV5-1 and TRBJ2-7, with TRBD2 matching over 9 bases. This CDR3 has 15 amino acids. Germline V gene lookup returns CDR1 SGHRS and CDR2 YFSETQ. Trimming took 0 bases from V and 2 from J; bases not matched to a gene: 3. This CDR3 is CASSLDSGGPYEQYF. DNA of the CDR3: TGCGCCAGCAGCTTGGATAGCGGGGGCCCCTACGAGCAGTACTTC.

The chain uses TRBV5-1 and TRBJ1-3, with D hard to call. Germline-derived CDR1 and CDR2 are SGHRS and YFSETQ. The CDR3 has 14 amino acids. Trimming shortened V by 1 base and J by 4 bases, and 9 bases separated the two germline ends. In DNA, the CDR3 is TGCGCCAGCAGCTTGAACTCGGGGGGAAACACCATATATTTT. Translated, it gives CASSLNSGGNTIYF.

The chain carries TRBV11-2 and TRBJ2-3; 16 bases align to TRBD2. The CDR3 loop spans 18 amino acids. V lost 3 bases to trimming and J lost 2 bases; unmatched junction nucleotides: 5. Per germline, CDR1 SGHAT and CDR2 FQNNGV. CDR3 nucleotide sequence: TGTGCCAGCAGCTTTGGGACTAGCGGGGGGGCCTACACAGATACGCAGTATTTT. Protein: CASSFGTSGGAYTDTQYF.

V and J are TRBV6-5 and TRBJ2-2; D unresolved. The germline V gene has CDR1 MNHEY and CDR2 SVGAGI. V was trimmed by 5 bases and J by 1 base, leaving 8 bases between them. This CDR3 is built from 14 residues. CDR3 sequence (DNA): TGTGCCAGCAGTCTCGAGGTGAACACCGGGGAGCTGTTTTTT. Translating it yields CASSLEVNTGELFF.

The chain carries TRBV6-5 and TRBJ1-4; the D gene is possibly TRBD1 (6 bases). V shed 2 bases and J shed 3 bases, with 10 bases lying between them. CDR3 length: 15 amino acids. Per germline, CDR1 MNHEY and CDR2 SVGAGI. The DNA of the CDR3 is TGTGCCAGCAGTTACCGTGGGGGCCCTAATGAAAAACTGTTTTTT. It codes for CASSYRGGPNEKLFF.

The rearrangement links TRBV2 to TRBJ2-5, with TRBD2 identical over 15 bases. J was trimmed by 4 bases and V by 4 bases; bases with no gene match: 4. This CDR3 has 16 residues. The germline V gene has CDR1 SNHLY and CDR2 FYNNEI. This CDR3 is CASSGGLAGGRETQYF. The CDR3 DNA is TGTGCCAGCAGTGGGGGACTAGCGGGGGGAAGAGAGACCCAGTACTTC.

The chain is built from TRBV12-3 or TRBV12-4 and TRBJ1-2; TRBD1 agrees at 7 bases. The CDR3 spans 13 residues. The V gene end was trimmed by 6 bases and the J gene end by 4 bases; junction bases not matched to a gene: 5. CDR3 loop: CASSSTGLYGYTF. For the CDR3, the DNA is TGTGCCAGCAGCTCGACAGGGCTCTATGGCTACACCTTC.

The chain combines TRBV2 with TRBJ2-1; TRBD1 matches at 9 bases. The V gene end was trimmed by 4 bases and the J gene end by 1 base; junction bases not matched to a gene: 11. Germline V gene lookup returns CDR1 SNHLY and CDR2 FYNNEI. There are 18 residues in the CDR3. The CDR3 sequence is CASSGGTGFFSSYNEQFF. The DNA for the CDR3 is TGTGCCAGCAGTGGCGGGACAGGGTTTTTTAGTTCCTACAATGAGCAGTTCTTC. Full variable domain (remainder filled in from reference TRBV2 and TRBJ2-1): EPEVTQTPSHQVTQMGQEVILRCVPISNHLYFYWYRQILGQKVEFLVSFYNNEISEKSEIFDDQFSVERPDGSNFTLKIRSTKLEDSAMYFCASSGGTGFFSSYNEQFFGPGTRLTVL.

The genes are TRBV7-2 and TRBJ1-2, with a tentative D call TRBD1 (6 bases). The CDR3 sequence is 14 residues long. Looked up from germline, CDR1 is SGHTA and CDR2 is FQGNSA. Deletions cut 5 bases from V and 2 bases from J, with 12 bases between. The CDR3 nucleotides read TGTGCCAGCAGCCTGGGACAACACAACTATGGCTACACCTTC. Its protein product is CASSLGQHNYGYTF.

This chain links TRBV11-2 with TRBJ1-1, with no clear D. The length of the CDR3 is 11 residues. Trimming cost V 5 bases and J 3 bases, with 4 bases left between them. CDR1 is SGHAT, CDR2 FQNNGV, per germline. CDR3 nucleotides: TGTGCCAGCAGCCTTGACACTGAAGCTTTCTTT. Protein: CASSLDTEAFF.

This chain connects TRBV9 to TRBJ2-5; TRBD2 is a possible D gene (6 bases). Germline CDR1 reads SGDLS; CDR2 reads YYNGEE. This CDR3 has 14 residues. V shed 4 bases and J shed 1 base, with 11 bases lying between them. The chain's CDR3 is CASSPTGVQETQYF. The CDR3 DNA reads TGTGCCAGCAGCCCTACGGGGGTCCAAGAGACCCAGTACTTC.

V usage is TRBV13 and J usage is TRBJ1-4, with 11 bases aligning to TRBD1. The ends lost 10 bases at V and 8 bases at J; junction bases unmatched: 9. This CDR3 has 14 amino acids. Germline V gene sequence: CDR1 PRHDT, CDR2 FYEKMQ (reference sequence). In nucleotides, the CDR3 is TGTGCCACACAGGGACAGGGGGTTCGGGAAAAACTGTTTTTT. This sequence encodes CATQGQGVREKLFF. The whole variable domain, filled in from reference TRBV13 and TRBJ1-4, reads AAGVIQSPRHLIKEKRETATLKCYPIPRHDTVYWYQQGPGQDPQFLISFYEKMQSDKGSIPDRFSAQQFSDYHSELNMSSLELGDSALYFCATQGQGVREKLFFGSGTQLSVL.

The chain has TRBV3-1 (or the pseudogene TRBV3-2) and TRBJ1-4; the match to TRBD1 covers 10 bases. In germline, CDR1 is LGHDT, CDR2 YNNKEL (reference sequence). This CDR3 comprises 15 residues. V dropped 4 bases and J dropped 3; count of bases not matched to a gene: 2. This CDR3 is CASSLGTGANEKLFF. CDR3 coding DNA: TGTGCCAGCAGCCTGGGGACAGGGGCTAATGAAAAACTGTTTTTT.

The chain has TRBV21-1 and TRBJ2-7; whether TRBD1, the table's D call, matches the DNA was not checked. TRBV21-1 is labeled a pseudogene. The CDR3 is 19 residues long. CDR3 bases: TGTGCCAGCAGCGCCCCGAGGGTCGAAAGCGGTGGGACACCTTACGAGCAGTACTTC. Its protein product is CASSAPRVESGGTPYEQYF.

The chain combines TRBV7-9 with TRBJ2-5; tentative D call: TRBD1 (6 bases). CDR1 and CDR2 (germline): SEHNR, FQNEAQ (reference sequence). V was pared by 2 bases and J by 4 bases, with 17 bases between. There are 16 residues in the CDR3. CDR3 coding DNA: TGTGCCAGCAGCTTAAAGGCTTTCCGGGACACAGAGACCCAGTACTTC. This codes for CASSLKAFRDTETQYF.

The chain combines TRBV7-2 with TRBJ2-1; the D gene is possibly TRBD1 (5 bases). The CDR3 has 16 residues. Germline CDR1 and CDR2: SGHTA and FQGNSA. With 1 base removed from V and 0 bases from J, the gap between germline ends came to 10 bases. Written as DNA, the CDR3 is TGTGCCAGCAGCTTAGAAAGCGACAGCTCCTACAATGAGCAGTTCTTC. This gives the protein CASSLESDSSYNEQFF.

The chain employs TRBV4-1 and TRBJ2-7; 8 bases match TRBD2. The germline V gene has CDR1 MGHRA and CDR2 YSYEKL. J lost 2 bases, V lost 1 base, and 10 bases had no gene match. The CDR3 extends over 17 amino acids. Here the CDR3 DNA reads TGCGCCAGCAGCCAAGTAGCGGGAACAGGTTATCCCTACGAGCAGTACTTC. The encoded protein is CASSQVAGTGYPYEQYF.

V and J are TRBV18 and TRBJ2-7; 11 bases line up with TRBD1. V shed 4 bases and J 0 bases; nucleotides not matched to a gene: 2. CDR1 KGHSH and CDR2 LQKENI come from the germline V gene. This CDR3 has 15 residues. The CDR3 DNA follows: TGTGCCAGCTCACTGGGACAGGGGGACTCCTACGAGCAGTACTTC. This gives the protein CASSLGQGDSYEQYF.

The chain combines TRBV12-3 or TRBV12-4 with TRBJ1-2; TRBD1 is a possible D gene (6 bases). The CDR3 runs 12 residues. V was clipped by 2 bases and J by 5 bases, with 6 bases between them. The CDR3 is CASSLQGYGYTF. In DNA form, the CDR3 reads TGTGCCAGCAGTTTACAGGGGTATGGCTACACCTTC.

This sequence joins TRBV29-1 and TRBJ1-1, with 8 bases that match TRBD1. This CDR3 region has 12 residues. V lost 6 bases, J lost 4 bases, and 4 bases stayed unmatched. Germline-derived CDR1 and CDR2 are SQVTM and ANQGSEA. CDR3 coding DNA: TGCAGCGTAGGACAGGGCCTCACTGAAGCTTTCTTT. Its protein product is CSVGQGLTEAFF.